A selection of T cell receptor beta chains follows, all from one sample in a study of control samples from healthy donors and cancer patients. Data came from immunoSEQ multiplex PCR; TCRdb stores just in-frame clones and leaves some out. The sample has 65,000 to 95,000 clones, approximately 89% seen once; the top ten hold about 7.1%. The sequenced sample was blood. These receptors all stem from a man aged 45-65 years in good health. CDR3s leave out the opening cysteine and the closing phenylalanine or tryptophan. The D gene is left open where the match is weak. Some rows have no size entry. The others give once, few or many, or a class for an expanded clone.

J gene | clone size | V gene | D gene | CDR3 protein
TRBJ1-2 | - | TRBV2 | - | ASSDRSYGYT
TRBJ1-6 | few | TRBV9 | - | ASSVGQPNSPLH
TRBJ1-1 | - | TRBV3-1/TRBV3-2 | - | ASRGSGRGTEAF
TRBJ1-3 | - | TRBV4-2 | - | ASSPLGVAGNTIY
TRBJ2-5 | - | TRBV5-5 | TRBD2 | ASSGLAGGPETQY
TRBJ2-3 | - | TRBV5-4 | - | ASSLSNSDTQY
TRBJ2-2 | - | TRBV7-2 | - | ASSPRGLRGTGELF
TRBJ1-2 | - | TRBV19 | - | ASSITSNYGYT
TRBJ2-2 | - | TRBV5-1 | - | ASSLIPQLNTGELF
TRBJ1-1 | few | TRBV4-3 | TRBD1 | ASSQDVGLTTGRTEAF
TRBJ2-7 | - | TRBV7-3 | TRBD1 | ASSRGVGTGRILHEQY
TRBJ1-1 | - | TRBV19 | TRBD1 | ASSTGTGNTEAF
TRBJ1-2 | - | TRBV6-5 | - | ASSYIGAESSGYT
TRBJ1-3 | - | TRBV4-2 | - | ASSPPGGNTIY